Here is one T cell receptor (beta chain) with its context. Sequencing was performed with immunoSEQ multiplex PCR; in TCRdb, only in-frame clones are kept and a portion is missing. The table lists around 150,000 clones, 85% to 95% of them singletons. The V gene's germline CDR1 is LGHNA and CDR2 YSLEER. J was trimmed by 5 bases and V by 0 bases; bases with no gene match: 5. The CDR3 totals 16 residues. This sample was included in a study of T cell responses to AZD1222 COVID-19 vaccine. The sample in question was peripheral blood, obtained on day 0 of AZD1222 vaccination. The sequence was collected from an adult in good health. V is TRBV4-3 and J is TRBJ2-3; 10 bases match TRBD2. CDR3 sequence reads: CASSQDYLAGVDTQYF. The CDR3 DNA reads TGCGCCAGCAGCCAAGATTACCTAGCGGGAGTAGATACGCAGTATTTT.